This TCR beta chain originates from a study of blood T cell repertoires in COVID-19. About the research overall: T cells, B-cell-depleted T cells, or PBMCs supplied cDNA or gDNA.

Clones were sequenced by immunoSEQ multiplex PCR, and TCRdb holds only the in-frame ones, with some missing. Of under 200,000 clones detected, about 82% appear once; the ten largest clones hold roughly 8.1%. CDR1 is MDHEN, CDR2 SYDVKM, per germline. The CDR3 is made up of 13 amino acids. With 6 bases removed from V and 2 bases from J, the gap between germline ends came to 9 bases. This receptor was taken from a woman aged 80 or over with COVID-19, enrolled during active disease. Sequenced input: peripheral blood. This chain uses TRBV28 with TRBJ2-3; no firm D call. The CDR3 DNA sequence: TGTGCCAGCAGCCAACACTACACAGATACGCAGTATTTT. The encoded protein is CASSQHYTDTQYF.